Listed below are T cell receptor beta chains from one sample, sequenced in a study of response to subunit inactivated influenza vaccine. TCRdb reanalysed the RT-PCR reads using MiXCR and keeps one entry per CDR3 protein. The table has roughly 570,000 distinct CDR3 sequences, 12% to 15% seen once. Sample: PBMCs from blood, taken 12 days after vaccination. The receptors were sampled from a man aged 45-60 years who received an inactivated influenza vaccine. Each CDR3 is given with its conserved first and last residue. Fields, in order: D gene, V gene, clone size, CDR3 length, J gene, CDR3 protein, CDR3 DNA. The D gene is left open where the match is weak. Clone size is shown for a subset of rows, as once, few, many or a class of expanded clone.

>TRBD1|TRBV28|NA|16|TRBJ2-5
CASSPKLMTGPETQYF
TGTGCCAGCAGTCCGAAGCTCATGACAGGGCCCGAGACCCAGTACTTC
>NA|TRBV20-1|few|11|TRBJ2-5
CSVGSTETQYF
TGCAGTGTAGGATCAACTGAGACCCAGTACTTC
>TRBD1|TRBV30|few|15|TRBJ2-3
CAWGTGTGGTDTQYF
TGTGCCTGGGGGACCGGGACAGGGGGAACAGATACGCAGTATTTT
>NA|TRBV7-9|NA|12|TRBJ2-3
CASLLDLDTQYF
TGTGCCAGCCTGCTTGACCTAGATACGCAGTATTTT
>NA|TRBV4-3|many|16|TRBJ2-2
CASSQFWGGPPGELFF
TGCGCCAGCAGCCAATTTTGGGGGGGGCCACCGGGGGAGCTGTTTTTT
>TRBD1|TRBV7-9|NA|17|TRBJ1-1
CASSLSGTGGWNTEAFF
TGTGCCAGCAGCTTATCCGGGACAGGGGGATGGAACACTGAAGCTTTCTTT
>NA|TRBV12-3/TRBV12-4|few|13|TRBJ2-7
CASRAGFPYEQYF
TGTGCCAGCAGGGCGGGCTTTCCTTACGAGCAGTACTTC
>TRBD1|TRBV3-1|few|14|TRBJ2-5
CASRPGQGRETQYF
TGTGCCAGCAGGCCCGGACAGGGCCGGGAGACCCAGTACTTC
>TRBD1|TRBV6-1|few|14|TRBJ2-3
CASSRQGTTDTQYF
TGTGCCAGCAGTCGACAGGGAACCACAGATACGCAGTATTTT
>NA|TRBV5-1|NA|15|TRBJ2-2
CASSLMSSNTGELFF
TGCGCCAGCAGCTTGATGAGTTCTAACACCGGGGAGCTGTTTTTT
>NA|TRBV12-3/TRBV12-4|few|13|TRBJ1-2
CASGRASPGGYTF
TGTGCCAGCGGAAGGGCAAGCCCGGGTGGCTACACCTTC
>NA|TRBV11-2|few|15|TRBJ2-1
CASSPLSARYNEQFF
TGTGCCAGCAGCCCGCTTAGCGCTAGGTACAATGAGCAGTTCTTC
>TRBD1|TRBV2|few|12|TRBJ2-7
CATGTGGYEQYF
TGTGCCACAGGGACAGGAGGCTACGAGCAGTACTTC
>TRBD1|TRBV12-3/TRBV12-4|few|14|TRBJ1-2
CASSLAGQNYGYTF
TGTGCCAGCAGTCTAGCGGGACAGAACTATGGCTACACCTTC
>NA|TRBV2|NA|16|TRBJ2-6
CASSEDRYSGANVLTF
TGTGCCAGCAGTGAAGACCGGTACTCTGGGGCCAACGTCCTGACTTTC
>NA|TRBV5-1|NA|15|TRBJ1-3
CASSSGTLSGNTIYF
TGCGCCAGCAGCTCAGGGACACTCTCTGGAAACACCATATATTTT
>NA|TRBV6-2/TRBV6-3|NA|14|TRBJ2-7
CANSSMTETYEQYF
TGTGCCAACAGTTCGATGACAGAAACTTACGAGCAGTACTTC